The clone carrying this TCR beta chain was detected only a few times. As yet, its antigen is unknown. V was shortened by 4 bases and J by 0 bases, with 10 bases between the two germline ends. This CDR3 has 15 amino acids. CDR1 and CDR2 from the germline V gene are SGHRS and YFSETQ. This entry belongs to a study of PD-L1 blockade in urothelial cancer. Study background: Every 3 weeks, patients received intravenous atezolizumab 1,200 mg, beginning 2014. Blood was tested 3 weeks (second dose) and 6 weeks into treatment. Study-level points and caveats: Better survival was predicted when blood TCR clonality before treatment fell below the median.

TCR analog templates of synthetic origin were spiked into each PCR. Repertoires were generated with immunoSEQ multiplex PCR, while TCRdb's copy carries only in-frame clones and drops some. Counted here are over 75,000 clones, around 90% occurring once; the ten biggest clones make up roughly 0.97%. Time point defined: pretreatment peripheral blood. The chain is built from TRBV5-1 and TRBJ1-4; TRBD1 might be the D (5 bases). This TCR was recovered from a woman aged 80 or older with urothelial cancer. Specimen: PBMCs, collected around atezolizumab (anti-PD-L1) treatment. CDR3 amino acids: CASSGGDSTNEKLFF. The DNA for the CDR3 is TGCGCCAGCAGCGGAGGGGACTCAACTAATGAAAAACTGTTTTTT.